These 23 T cell receptor beta chains were all obtained from the same sample, sequenced in a study of blood T cell repertoires in COVID-19. Profiling relied on immunoSEQ multiplex PCR, and the TCRdb table lists in-frame clones only, not all of them. In the table there are approximately 46,000 clones, about 89% of which are singletons. The sequencing input was peripheral blood. The receptor set was obtained from a man aged 60 to 69 with active or convalescent COVID-19.

V is TRBV11-2 and J is TRBJ1-2; the D is unclear. The ends were cut back, 1 base at V and 8 bases at J, with 11 bases in the middle. This CDR3 region has 13 residues. Germline loops: CDR1 SGHAT, CDR2 FQNNGV. The CDR3 DNA sequence: TGTGCCAGCAGCTTAGTTCGGCCGGGGGGCTACACCTTC. This gives the protein CASSLVRPGGYTF.

The CDR3 DNA sequence: TGTGCCAGCAGCTTGAGGCGGGGACCCTACGAGCAGTACTTC. Its translation: CASSLRRGPYEQYF. The chain couples TRBV7-8 to TRBJ2-7, with a possible D match to TRBD2 (6 bases). Deletions cut 3 bases from V and 2 bases from J, with 11 bases between. CDR1 SGHVS and CDR2 FQNEAQ come from the germline V gene. The CDR3 runs to 14 residues.

The chain carries TRBV7-2 and TRBJ1-6, with D possibly matching TRBD1 (6 bases). Between the trimmed V and J ends, which lost 2 bases and 10 bases, there was a span of 15 bases. The germline V gene has CDR1 SGHTA and CDR2 FQGNSA. The CDR3 spans 15 residues. CDR3 in DNA: TGTGCCAGCAGCTTATATTCAGGGGAGAGGTCACCCCTCCACTTT. It specifies CASSLYSGERSPLHF.

This clone was counted a single time. This chain connects TRBV19 to TRBJ2-7; 7 bases map to TRBD2. The V gene's germline CDR1 is LNHDA and CDR2 SQIVND (reference sequence). The CDR3 is 15 residues long. V lost 10 bases and J lost 3; bases outside the gene matches: 15. CDR3 bases: TGTGCCACGGGGGGTAGGGGTCCTCGACACTACGAGCAGTACTTC. Translated: CATGGRGPRHYEQYF.

The V and J genes are TRBV15 and TRBJ2-2; TRBD1 might be the D (5 bases). The CDR3 runs 15 residues. The V gene lost 3 bases and the J gene lost 0 bases, with 8 bases spanning the gap. CDR1 is LNHNV, CDR2 YYDKDF, per germline (reference sequence). The CDR3 sequence is CATSRGRPNTGELFF. DNA of the CDR3: TGTGCCACCAGCAGGGGGCGCCCGAACACCGGGGAGCTGTTTTTT.

This clone has a single count. The chain has TRBV7-3 and TRBJ2-6; no clear D. This CDR3 spans 14 amino acids. Trimming stripped 6 bases from V and 0 bases from J, with 6 bases between. The germline gives CDR1 SGHTA, CDR2 FQGTGA. CDR3 amino acids: CASRRNSGANVLTF. The CDR3 DNA follows: TGTGCCAGCAGGCGGAACTCTGGGGCCAACGTCCTGACTTTC.

This chain connects TRBV19 to TRBJ2-5; 8 nucleotides match TRBD1. V dropped 3 bases and J dropped 3; count of bases not matched to a gene: 6. In germline, CDR1 is LNHDA, CDR2 SQIVND (reference sequence). CDR3 length: 15 amino acids. In DNA, the CDR3 is TGTGCCAGTAGTATTGCCAGGGGGCGCGAAGAGACCCAGTACTTC. Translation gives CASSIARGREETQYF.

The J gene is TRBJ1-6, the V gene TRBV28; TRBD1 is a possible D gene (6 bases). Trimming stripped 3 bases from V and 8 bases from J, with 14 bases between. Per the germline V gene, CDR1 is MDHEN and CDR2 is SYDVKM. This CDR3 contains 15 residues. The DNA for the CDR3 is TGTGCCAGCAGTTTGAGGACAGCCTTTGATTCACCCCTCCACTTT. Translation gives CASSLRTAFDSPLHF.

The J gene is TRBJ1-2, the V gene TRBV19; TRBD1 matches at 8 bases. Germline assignment: CDR1 LNHDA and CDR2 SQIVND (reference sequence). V lost 5 bases to trimming and J lost 8 bases; unmatched junction nucleotides: 7. The CDR3 runs 13 residues. The CDR3 region is CASSLGQVVGYTF. The CDR3 bases are TGTGCCAGTAGTCTGGGACAGGTTGTCGGCTACACCTTC. Complete variable domain (other parts from reference TRBV19 and TRBJ1-2): DGGITQSPKYLFRKEGQNVTLSCEQNLNHDAMYWYRQDPGQGLRLIYYSQIVNDFQKGDIAEGYSVSREKKESFPLTVTSAQKNPTAFYLCASSLGQVVGYTFGSGTRLTVV.

This sequence joins TRBV7-8 and TRBJ2-1; 8 bases align to TRBD2. CDR1 and CDR2 (germline): SGHVS, FQNEAQ. J gave up 12 bases and V 5 bases, and 6 bases lay outside the gene matches. The CDR3 length is 12 residues. This chain's CDR3 is CASSPGTRVQFF. Written as DNA, the CDR3 is TGTGCCAGCAGCCCTGGGACTAGAGTGCAGTTCTTC.

The chain joins TRBV6-5 to TRBJ1-6; TRBD1 matches 12 bases. Germline trimming cut 7 bases from V and 7 bases from J; bases unmatched to any gene: 5. This CDR3 is 15 amino acids long. Per the germline V gene, CDR1 is MNHEY and CDR2 is SVGAGI. The CDR3 bases are TGTGCCAGCACCCCGGGGACAGGGGGCAATTCACCCCTCCACTTT. It yields the protein CASTPGTGGNSPLHF.

The chain links TRBV30 to TRBJ1-6; 7 bases are shared with TRBD1. J lost 9 bases, V lost 4 bases, and 12 bases had no gene match. CDR3 length equals 15 residues. Germline-derived CDR1 and CDR2 are GTSNPN and SVGIG (reference sequence). The CDR3 loop is CAWTYRGPGGSPLHF. The CDR3 DNA reads as TGTGCCTGGACTTACAGGGGCCCCGGAGGTTCACCCCTCCACTTT. Supplemented by reference TRBV30 and TRBJ1-6, the full variable domain reads SQTIHQWPATLVQPVGSPLSLECTVEGTSNPNLYWYRQAAGRGLQLLFYSVGIGQISSEVPQNLSASRPQDRQFILSSKKLLLSDSGFYLCAWTYRGPGGSPLHFGNGTRLTVT.

The chain links TRBV5-5 to TRBJ2-7, with D unclear. Germline V gene lookup returns CDR1 SGHKS and CDR2 YYEKEE (reference sequence). This CDR3 has 12 residues. Trimming took off 4 bases at V and 0 bases at J, with 5 bases between the two ends. The CDR3 here is CASSPGSYEQYF. Written as DNA, the CDR3 is TGTGCCAGCAGCCCCGGCTCCTACGAGCAGTACTTC.

The chain joins TRBV6-5 to TRBJ1-1; possible D gene TRBD1, 5 bases. The CDR3 consists of 14 residues. Per the germline V gene, CDR1 is MNHEY and CDR2 is SVGAGI. V gave up 6 bases and J gave up 1 base, with 12 bases separating them. CDR3 nucleotides: TGTGCCAGCAGAAAATGGACATCGAACACTGAAGCTTTCTTT. This codes for CASRKWTSNTEAFF.

The V and J genes are TRBV2 and TRBJ1-4; no definite D call. V shed 7 bases and J shed 0 bases, with 12 bases lying between them. CDR3 length: 15 amino acids. Germline V gene sequence: CDR1 SNHLY, CDR2 FYNNEI. The DNA of the CDR3 is TGTGCCAGCACCTATTATATTGCAACTAATGAAAAACTGTTTTTT. Protein sequence: CASTYYIATNEKLFF.

V is TRBV7-2 and J is TRBJ1-2, with TRBD1 as a possible D gene (6 bases). The CDR3 runs 15 residues. V lost 3 bases and J 4 bases, leaving 15 bases between the germline ends. From germline, CDR1 is SGHTA and CDR2 FQGNSA. The CDR3 loop is CASSLAPTGSYGYTF. The CDR3 DNA sequence: TGTGCCAGCAGCTTGGCCCCAACAGGGAGCTATGGCTACACCTTC.

The V gene is TRBV7-3, the J gene TRBJ2-6; 7 bases align to TRBD1. Unmatched junction bases numbered 5, after V lost 4 bases and J lost 8 bases. The CDR3 totals 14 residues. Germline loops: CDR1 SGHTA, CDR2 FQGTGA. The CDR3 protein is CASSSTGKPNVLTF. CDR3 coding DNA: TGTGCCAGCAGCTCGACAGGGAAACCCAACGTCCTGACTTTC.

V is TRBV7-9 and J is TRBJ1-1; 9 bases map to TRBD1. Germline V gene sequence: CDR1 SEHNR, CDR2 FQNEAQ (reference sequence). With 5 bases clipped from V and 9 bases from J, the junction kept 7 bases outside the gene matches. The CDR3 extends over 13 amino acids. The CDR3 coding sequence is TGTGCCAGCAGCGGGACAGGGAGGGCGAAAGCTTTCTTT. As protein: CASSGTGRAKAFF.

The chain is built from TRBV20-1 and TRBJ1-1; weak D call: TRBD1 (6 bases). The CDR3 runs to 11 residues. Trimming stripped 6 bases from V and 11 bases from J, with 16 bases between. Germline CDR1 DFQATT, CDR2 SNEGSKA (reference sequence). CDR3 in DNA: TGCAGTGCCCCATCTACAGGGTTTGCTTTCTTT. It is translated as CSAPSTGFAFF.

The chain is built from TRBV19 and TRBJ2-1, with D unresolved. The CDR3 has 16 amino acids. V shed 1 base and J shed 7 bases, with 17 bases lying between them. Per germline, CDR1 LNHDA and CDR2 SQIVND (reference sequence). CDR3 protein: CASSIVANPPGNEQFF. In DNA form, the CDR3 reads TGTGCCAGTAGTATAGTAGCCAACCCGCCTGGTAATGAGCAGTTCTTC.

The rearrangement joins TRBV5-4 to TRBJ2-7; 10 bases fit TRBD2. The CDR3 spans 17 residues. J gave up 4 bases and V 0 bases, and 10 bases lay outside the gene matches. Germline CDR1 and CDR2: SGHNT and YYREEE (reference sequence). The chain's CDR3 is CASSLAHRTSGNYEQYF. CDR3 nucleotides: TGTGCCAGCAGCTTGGCTCATCGGACTAGCGGAAATTACGAGCAGTACTTC.

About this clone itself: At one boundary the junction diverges from the germline segment, which might be a read error. The sample has other DNA sequences that encode this CDR3 too. J is TRBJ2-6 and V is TRBV4-1; 9 positions agree with TRBD1. Per germline, CDR1 MGHRA and CDR2 YSYEKL. The CDR3 contains 16 residues. CDR3 sequence reads: CASSRNRGRGANVLTF. The CDR3, as DNA: TGCGCCAGCAGCCGCAACAGGGGGCGTGGGGCCAACGTCCTAACTTTC.

The rearrangement uses TRBV5-1 and TRBJ1-3, with TRBD1 as a possible D gene (5 bases). The V gene's germline CDR1 is SGHRS and CDR2 YFSETQ. V lost 0 bases, J lost 3 bases, and 13 bases lay in between. The CDR3 sequence is 16 residues long. The CDR3 protein is CASSLGGRDFGNTIYF. The CDR3 nucleotides are TGCGCCAGCAGCTTGGGCGGCAGGGACTTTGGAAACACCATATATTTT. Supplemented by reference TRBV5-1 and TRBJ1-3, the full variable domain reads KAGVTQTPRYLIKTRGQQVTLSCSPISGHRSVSWYQQTPGQGLQFLFEYFSETQRNKGNFPGRFSGRQFSNSRSEMNVSTLELGDSALYLCASSLGGRDFGNTIYFGEGSWLTVV.